Sequencing of this T cell receptor beta chain was carried out in a study of shared clonotypes between healthy human individuals. Study-wide results and limits: Compared with clonotypes that all four donors shared, non-shared clonotypes had lower generation probabilities.

Some clones are missing from TCRdb's copy, which holds only in-frame ones; the method was immunoSEQ multiplex PCR. The sample has 600,000 to 750,000 clones, around 70% seen once. As regards this clone: The antigen is undetermined.

This CDR3 region has 16 residues. The V gene's germline CDR1 is KGHSH and CDR2 LQKENI. With 2 bases clipped from V and 7 bases from J, the junction kept 11 bases outside the gene matches. Every donor, a Caucasian adult, lived in Nashville, Tennessee. Into CD45RA+ naive and CD45RA-negative memory subsets, the CD4+ cells were split. J is TRBJ2-7 and V is TRBV18; 10 positions match TRBD2. Sequencing was carried out using memory CD4+ T cells sorted from blood. The subset: CD45RA-negative fraction. The TCR sequence derives from a woman in her twenties or thirties in good health. The CDR3 region is CASSPSVAGGPGEQYF. Written as DNA, the CDR3 is TGTGCCAGCTCACCAAGCGTAGCGGGAGGCCCGGGGGAGCAGTACTTC.